The rows below give T cell receptor beta chains drawn from one sample of a study of T cells in Graves' hyperthyroidism and ophthalmopathy. From the multiplex PCR reads, TCRdb called clonotypes with MiXCR, one entry per CDR3 protein. The table records 750,000 to 950,000 distinct CDR3 sequences, roughly 37% of them present only once. Sequencing was carried out using blood. These receptors originate from a man aged 18 to 29 with Graves' hyperthyroidism. The CDR3 runs from the conserved cysteine through the conserved F or W. D genes are given only for firm matches. Not every row has a clone size; where given, it reads once, few, many or a size class.

>TRBJ2-7|TRBD2|TRBV29-1|-
TGCAGTGGGGGTAGCGGGAGCTCCTACGAGCAGTACTTC
CSGGSGSSYEQYF
>TRBJ1-1|-|TRBV20-1|once
TGCAGTGCCCATACTACTAGCGGGAGGGACACTGAAGCTTTCTTT
CSAHTTSGRDTEAFF
>TRBJ1-5|-|TRBV12-3/TRBV12-4|-
TGTGCCAGCAGCTCAGCCCGACAGCCACTGAGCAATCAGCCCCAGCATTTT
CASSSARQPLSNQPQHF
>TRBJ2-5|-|TRBV10-3|many
TGTGCCATCAAAGGGGGAGTCCCAGAGACCCAGTACTTC
CAIKGGVPETQYF
>TRBJ1-2|-|TRBV19|-
TGTGCCAGTACCCCTGAGCAGGGGAGCTATGGCTACACCTTC
CASTPEQGSYGYTF
>TRBJ2-7|TRBD1|TRBV7-2|many
TGTGCCAGCTCCCGGACAGGGGTATACGAGCAGTACTTC
CASSRTGVYEQYF
>TRBJ2-5|-|TRBV20-1|-
TGCAGTGCTAGAGAGACTACTCCTGGAACCCAGTACTTC
CSARETTPGTQYF
>TRBJ1-4|TRBD1|TRBV7-9|-
TGTGCCAGCAGCTTAGACAGGGGGCGCCGACTTATGGAAAAACTGTTTTTT
CASSLDRGRRLMEKLFF
>TRBJ2-7|-|TRBV10-3|few
TGTGCCAGCACCAAGCTGCTCGCGGCCAACTACGAGCAGTACTTC
CASTKLLAANYEQYF
>TRBJ1-1|-|TRBV14|few
TGTGCCAGCAGCCAATACTCACGCGAAGCTTTCTTT
CASSQYSREAFF
>TRBJ1-4|-|TRBV29-1|-
TGCAGCGTACATCCCGACAGAGAATACTCTGAAAAACTGTTTTTT
CSVHPDREYSEKLFF
>TRBJ1-2|-|TRBV2|-
TGTGCCAGCAGGAGGGACTATGGCTACACCTTC
CASRRDYGYTF
>TRBJ1-5|TRBD1|TRBV15|-
TGTGCCACGGCACAGGGGACAGGGAATCAGCCCCAGCATTTT
CATAQGTGNQPQHF
>TRBJ2-5|-|TRBV12-3/TRBV12-4|few
TGTGCCAGCAGCCGGATACGAGAGACCCAGTACTTC
CASSRIRETQYF
>TRBJ2-6|-|TRBV5-4|-
TGTGCCAGCGCCACAGGTTCCGGGGCCAACGTCCTGACTTTC
CASATGSGANVLTF
>TRBJ1-2|TRBD1|TRBV5-6|-
TGTGCCAGCAGCCCAGACAGGGCTGGCTACACCTTC
CASSPDRAGYTF
>TRBJ2-7|TRBD1|TRBV29-1|-
TGCAGCATAGGGGGCCGCTACGAGCAGTACTTC
CSIGGRYEQYF
>TRBJ2-2|TRBD2|TRBV7-2|-
TGCGCCAGCAGCCCCTGGACTAGCGGATACACCGGGGAGCTGTTTTTT
CASSPWTSGYTGELFF
>TRBJ2-6|-|TRBV10-3|-
TGTGCCAGCGGTGATTTCTCTGGGGCCAACGTCCTGACTTTC
CASGDFSGANVLTF
>TRBJ2-5|-|TRBV7-2|many
TGTGCCAGCAGCCCCAAGCGCAGGGGTTCACAGACCCAGTACTTC
CASSPKRRGSQTQYF
>TRBJ2-2|TRBD2|TRBV12-3/TRBV12-4|-
TGTGCCAGCACCCAGCGGGAGGAGCTGTTTTTT
CASTQREELFF
>TRBJ1-2|-|TRBV7-3|many
TGTGCCAGCAGCTTAATGGGGGGCGCTGACTATGGCTACACCTTC
CASSLMGGADYGYTF
>TRBJ1-2|TRBD1|TRBV29-1|-
TGCAGCGTTGAAGGGACAGGGGTTCGTGGCTACACCTTC
CSVEGTGVRGYTF
>TRBJ2-5|-|TRBV19|many
TGTGCCAGCACCAACAGGGAGACCCAGTACTTC
CASTNRETQYF
>TRBJ2-7|TRBD1|TRBV15|-
TGTGCCACCAGCAGTTCGCGACAGGGGGCTTCCTACGAGCAGTACTTC
CATSSSRQGASYEQYF
>TRBJ2-5|-|TRBV7-2|many
TGTGCCAGCAGCCTACCGAACCACGAGACCCAGTACTTC
CASSLPNHETQYF
>TRBJ2-2|-|TRBV6-5|-
TGTGCCAGCAGTCTAAAAACCCCCGGGGAGCTGTTTTTT
CASSLKTPGELFF
>TRBJ1-5|-|TRBV6-1|-
TGTGCCAGCAGTAAGACGGCTGGTTATGGGCCCCAGCATTTT
CASSKTAGYGPQHF
>TRBJ1-1|-|TRBV19|many
TGTGCTACCGCCTTTGGGGCTTACACTGAAGCTTTCTTT
CATAFGAYTEAFF
>TRBJ2-7|-|TRBV29-1|many
TGCAGCGCCTATAGGGTTGGCGAGCAGTACTTC
CSAYRVGEQYF
>TRBJ1-3|-|TRBV19|many
TGTGCCAGTAGTATCCAAGGAGACACCATATATTTT
CASSIQGDTIYF
>TRBJ1-1|-|TRBV11-2|-
TGTGCCAGCAGCTTATTTCCGAAGTGGGGGACTAACACTGAAGCTTTCTTT
CASSLFPKWGTNTEAFF
>TRBJ1-5|-|TRBV7-2|many
TGTGCCAGCAGCCGCCTTGGTGATAGCAATCAGCCCCAGCATTTT
CASSRLGDSNQPQHF
>TRBJ2-5|-|TRBV10-3|once
TGTGCCATCAGTGACATGGGAGCAGAGACCCAGTACTTC
CAISDMGAETQYF
>TRBJ2-7|-|TRBV20-1|-
TGCAGTGCTAGAGGGGGCGACAACTACGAGCAGTACTTC
CSARGGDNYEQYF
>TRBJ1-1|-|TRBV11-3|-
TGTGCCAGCAGCACCGGGACGGAGCGGAACACTGAAGCTTTCTTT
CASSTGTERNTEAFF